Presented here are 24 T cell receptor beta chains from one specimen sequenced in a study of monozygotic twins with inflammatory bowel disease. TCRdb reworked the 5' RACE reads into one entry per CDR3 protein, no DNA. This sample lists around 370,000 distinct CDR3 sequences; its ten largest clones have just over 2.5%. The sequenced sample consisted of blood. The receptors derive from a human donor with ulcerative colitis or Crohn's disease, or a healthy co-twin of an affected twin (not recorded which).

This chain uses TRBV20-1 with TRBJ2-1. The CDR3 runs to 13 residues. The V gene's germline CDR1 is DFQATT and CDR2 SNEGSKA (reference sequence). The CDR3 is CSAVLNQYNEQFF.

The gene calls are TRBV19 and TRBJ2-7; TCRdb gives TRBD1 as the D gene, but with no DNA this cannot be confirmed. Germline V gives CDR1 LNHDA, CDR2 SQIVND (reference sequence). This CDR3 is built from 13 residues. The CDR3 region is CASLDSFSYEQYF.

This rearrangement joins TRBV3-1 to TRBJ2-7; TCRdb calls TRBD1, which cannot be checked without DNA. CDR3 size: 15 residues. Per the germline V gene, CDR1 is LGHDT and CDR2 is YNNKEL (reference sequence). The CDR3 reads CASSQGRDPLGKQYF.

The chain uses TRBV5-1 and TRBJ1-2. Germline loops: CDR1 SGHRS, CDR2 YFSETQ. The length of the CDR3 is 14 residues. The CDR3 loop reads CASSLALYNYGYTF.

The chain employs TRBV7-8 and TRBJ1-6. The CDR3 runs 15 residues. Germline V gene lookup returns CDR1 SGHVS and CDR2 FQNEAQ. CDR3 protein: CASSLAQQREGPLHF.

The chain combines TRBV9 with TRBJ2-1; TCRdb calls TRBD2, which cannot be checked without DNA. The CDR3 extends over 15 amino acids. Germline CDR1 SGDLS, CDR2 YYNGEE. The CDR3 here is CASSVALVSGGEQFF.

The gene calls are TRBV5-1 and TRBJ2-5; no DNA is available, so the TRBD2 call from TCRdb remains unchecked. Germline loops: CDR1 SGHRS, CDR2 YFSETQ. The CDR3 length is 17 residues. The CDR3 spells CASSRSGTSGNGQTQYF. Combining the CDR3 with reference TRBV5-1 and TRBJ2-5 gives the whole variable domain KAGVTQTPRYLIKTRGQQVTLSCSPISGHRSVSWYQQTPGQGLQFLFEYFSETQRNKGNFPGRFSGRQFSNSRSEMNVSTLELGDSALYLCASSRSGTSGNGQTQYFGPGTRLLVL.

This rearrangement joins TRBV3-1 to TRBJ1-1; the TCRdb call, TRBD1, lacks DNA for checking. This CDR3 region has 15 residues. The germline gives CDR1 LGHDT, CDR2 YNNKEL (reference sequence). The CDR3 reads CASSQDLGGGTEAFF.

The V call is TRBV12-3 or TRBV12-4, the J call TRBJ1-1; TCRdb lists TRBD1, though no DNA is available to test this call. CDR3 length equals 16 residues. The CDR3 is CASSLIGGAGPTEAFF.

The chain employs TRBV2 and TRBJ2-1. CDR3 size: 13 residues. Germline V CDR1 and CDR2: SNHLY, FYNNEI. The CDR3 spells CASSEREYNEQFF.

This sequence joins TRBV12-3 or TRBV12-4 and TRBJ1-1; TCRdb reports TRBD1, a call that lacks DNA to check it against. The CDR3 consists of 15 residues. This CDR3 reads CASSIPQGINTEAFF.

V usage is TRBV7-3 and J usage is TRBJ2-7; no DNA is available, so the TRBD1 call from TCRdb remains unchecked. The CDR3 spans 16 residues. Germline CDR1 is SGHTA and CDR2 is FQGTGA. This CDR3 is CASSLGGPGQPYEQYF.

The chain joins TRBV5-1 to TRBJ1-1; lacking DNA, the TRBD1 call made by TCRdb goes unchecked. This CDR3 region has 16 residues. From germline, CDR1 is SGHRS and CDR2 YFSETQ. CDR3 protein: CASSGPGGLMNTEAFF.

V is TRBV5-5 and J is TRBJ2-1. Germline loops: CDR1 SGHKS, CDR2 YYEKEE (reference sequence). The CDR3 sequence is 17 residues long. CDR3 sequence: CASSKLLRILSYNEQFF. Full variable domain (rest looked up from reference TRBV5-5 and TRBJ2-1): DAGVTQSPTHLIKTRGQQVTLRCSPISGHKSVSWYQQVLGQGPQFIFQYYEKEERGRGNFPDRFSARQFPNYSSELNVNALLLGDSALYLCASSKLLRILSYNEQFFGPGTRLTVL.

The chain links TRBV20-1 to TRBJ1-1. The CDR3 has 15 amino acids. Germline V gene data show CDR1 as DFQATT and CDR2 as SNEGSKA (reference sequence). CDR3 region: CSARGRGIGNTEAFF.

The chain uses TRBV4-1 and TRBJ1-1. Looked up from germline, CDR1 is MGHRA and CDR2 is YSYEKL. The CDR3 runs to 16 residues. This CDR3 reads CASSQDLNFWNTEAFF.

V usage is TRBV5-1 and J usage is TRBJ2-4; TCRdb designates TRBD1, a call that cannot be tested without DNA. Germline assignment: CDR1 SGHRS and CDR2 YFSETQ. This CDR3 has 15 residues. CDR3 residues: CASSPLQGAKNIQYF.

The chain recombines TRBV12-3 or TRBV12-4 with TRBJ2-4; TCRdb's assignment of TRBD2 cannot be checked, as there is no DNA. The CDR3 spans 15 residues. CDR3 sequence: CASSFSREYKNIQYF.

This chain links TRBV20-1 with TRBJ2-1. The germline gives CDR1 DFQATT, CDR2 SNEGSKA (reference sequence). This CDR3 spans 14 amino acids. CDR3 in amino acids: CSAQILSSYNEQFF.

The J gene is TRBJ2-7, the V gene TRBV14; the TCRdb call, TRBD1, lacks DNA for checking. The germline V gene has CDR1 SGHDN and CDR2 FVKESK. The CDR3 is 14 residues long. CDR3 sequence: CASNTGTGGSEQYF.

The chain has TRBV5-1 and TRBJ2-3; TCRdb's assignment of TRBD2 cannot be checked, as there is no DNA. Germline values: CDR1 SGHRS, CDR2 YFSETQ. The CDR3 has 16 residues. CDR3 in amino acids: CASSLKAGGRTDTQYF.

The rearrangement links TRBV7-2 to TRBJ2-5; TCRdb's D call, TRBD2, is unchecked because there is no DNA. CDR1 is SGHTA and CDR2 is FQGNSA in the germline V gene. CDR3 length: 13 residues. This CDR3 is CASSQTREETQYF.

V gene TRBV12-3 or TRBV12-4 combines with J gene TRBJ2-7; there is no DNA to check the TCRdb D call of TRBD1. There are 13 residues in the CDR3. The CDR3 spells CASSPGQYYEQYF.

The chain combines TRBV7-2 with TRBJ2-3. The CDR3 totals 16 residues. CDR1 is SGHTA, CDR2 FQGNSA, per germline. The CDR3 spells CASSLTPRTSTDTQYF.